This is a list of T cell receptor beta chains from one sample in a study of control samples from healthy donors and cancer patients. TCRdb keeps only in-frame clones here, not all; method: immunoSEQ multiplex PCR. Among tens of thousands of clones, 90% to 95% were seen once, and the ten largest hold about 0.74%. Sequencing used PBMCs. Every receptor here comes from a man younger than 40 with colorectal cancer. The CDR3 runs from the conserved cysteine through the conserved F or W. The D gene is left open where the match is weak. Clone size is stated in some rows and not others, as once, few, many or a class when expanded.

v_gene	j_gene	len	abundance	d_gene	CDR3aa	CDR3nt
TRBV19	TRBJ1-6	14	.	.	CASTLTGGFSPLHF	TGTGCCAGTACTCTTACGGGGGGATTTTCACCCCTCCACTTT
TRBV18	TRBJ2-3	17	.	TRBD2	CASSPGVAGGGTDTQYF	TGTGCCAGCTCACCCGGGGTAGCGGGGGGCGGCACAGATACGCAGTATTTT
TRBV19	TRBJ1-2	16	few	.	CASSIGLDPALRGYTF	TGTGCCAGTAGTATAGGCCTGGACCCCGCTCTACGGGGCTACACCTTC
TRBV9	TRBJ1-3	12	.	.	CASSSPGNTIYF	TGTGCCAGCAGCTCGCCGGGAAACACCATATATTTT
TRBV6-2/TRBV6-3	TRBJ2-7	16	.	.	CASSPSAVRASYEQYF	TGTGCCAGCAGTCCCTCCGCGGTCCGAGCATCCTACGAGCAGTACTTC
TRBV10-2	TRBJ2-1	14	.	.	CASRTTYSDNEQFF	TGCGCCAGCAGGACTACGTATTCGGACAATGAGCAGTTCTTC
TRBV5-1	TRBJ2-7	14	.	TRBD1	CASSSWTGQDEQYF	TGCGCCAGCAGCTCATGGACCGGACAGGACGAGCAGTACTTC
TRBV27	TRBJ1-1	14	.	TRBD1	CASSPGGANTEAFF	TGTGCCAGCAGTCCAGGGGGCGCGAACACTGAAGCTTTCTTT
TRBV19	TRBJ1-3	15	.	TRBD1	CASTRQGDSGNTIYF	TGTGCCAGTACCAGACAGGGAGACTCTGGAAACACCATATATTTT
TRBV7-9	TRBJ1-5	16	.	.	CASSSSMGGSGQPQHF	TGTGCCAGCAGCTCCAGTATGGGGGGCTCGGGTCAGCCCCAGCATTTT
TRBV6-4	TRBJ2-1	15	.	TRBD2	CASSDSSGGADEQFF	TGTGCCAGCAGTGACTCGAGCGGGGGGGCCGATGAGCAGTTCTTC
TRBV13	TRBJ2-1	15	.	TRBD2	CASSLVSGGLYEQFF	TGTGCCAGCAGCTTAGTAAGCGGGGGCCTCTATGAGCAGTTCTTC
TRBV5-1	TRBJ1-4	13	.	.	CASSLRVNEKLFF	TGCGCCAGCAGCTTACGGGTGAATGAAAAACTGTTTTTT
TRBV15	TRBJ1-4	13	once	.	CATSRGFNEKLFF	TGTGCCACCAGCAGAGGCTTTAATGAAAAACTGTTTTTT
TRBV9	TRBJ2-3	15	.	.	CASSVGGGLTDTQYF	TGTGCCAGCAGCGTAGGTGGGGGGCTGACAGATACGCAGTATTTT
TRBV4-1	TRBJ2-2	16	.	.	CASSQEAGAGTGELFF	TGCGCCAGCAGCCAAGAAGCCGGGGCAGGCACCGGGGAGCTGTTTTTT
TRBV6-2/TRBV6-3	TRBJ2-5	13	.	.	CASSYPGIRTQYF	TGTGCCAGCAGTTACCCGGGGATTAGGACCCAGTACTTC
TRBV6-5	TRBJ2-1	14	.	TRBD1	CASTRDRGRNEQFF	TGTGCCAGCACCAGGGACAGGGGTCGAAATGAGCAGTTCTTC
TRBV7-9	TRBJ2-3	17	.	TRBD2	CASDLGRGGGGGDTQYF	TGTGCCAGCGACCTGGGGCGGGGAGGCGGGGGAGGAGATACGCAGTATTTT
TRBV7-2	TRBJ2-3	14	once	.	CASSLGRTEDTQYF	TGTGCCAGCAGCTTAGGGAGGACCGAAGATACGCAGTATTTT
TRBV13	TRBJ2-7	16	.	TRBD2	CASSSRSGGSSYEQYF	TGTGCCAGCAGCTCAAGGAGCGGGGGAAGTTCCTACGAGCAGTACTTC
TRBV10-3	TRBJ1-5	16	.	.	CAISESLGGSNQPQHF	TGTGCCATCAGTGAGTCGCTTGGGGGAAGCAATCAGCCCCAGCATTTT
TRBV30	TRBJ1-4	15	.	TRBD1	CAWSVTGSANEKLFF	TGTGCCTGGAGTGTGACAGGGTCGGCTAATGAAAAACTGTTTTTT
TRBV5-5	TRBJ2-4	14	.	TRBD1	CASSSPTGVIIQYF	TGTGCCAGCAGCTCTCCTACAGGGGTGATCATTCAGTACTTC
TRBV6-5	TRBJ2-7	15	.	.	CASTPNWYLRTEQYF	TGTGCCAGCACCCCCAATTGGTACCTTAGGACCGAGCAGTACTTC
TRBV19	TRBJ2-3	14	.	.	CASSMLTSTDTQYF	TGTGCCAGTAGTATGTTGACGAGCACAGATACGCAGTATTTT
TRBV13	TRBJ2-7	14	once	TRBD1	CASSLGQGAYEQYF	TGTGCCAGCAGCTTAGGGCAGGGGGCCTACGAGCAGTACTTC
TRBV2	TRBJ1-6	17	.	.	CASSEGTASSYNSPLHF	TGTGCCAGCAGTGAAGGGACAGCGAGCTCCTATAATTCACCCCTCCACTTT
TRBV6-5	TRBJ1-1	14	once	.	CASSLDFLGTEAFF	TGTGCCAGCAGTCTGGACTTCTTGGGCACTGAAGCTTTCTTT
TRBV3-1/TRBV3-2	TRBJ2-1	15	.	.	CASSQDRATYNEQFF	TGTGCCAGCAGCCAAGATCGGGCCACATACAATGAGCAGTTCTTC
TRBV6-5	TRBJ2-7	15	.	TRBD2	CASSNFPGGPYEQYF	TGTGCCAGCAGTAATTTTCCGGGGGGGCCCTACGAGCAGTACTTC
TRBV6-1	TRBJ2-5	16	.	.	CASSEIGGEGQETQYF	TGTGCCAGCAGTGAAATTGGGGGCGAGGGTCAAGAGACCCAGTACTTC
TRBV6-4	TRBJ2-2	15	.	.	CASSAPKGMNGELFF	TGTGCCAGCAGTGCCCCGAAGGGGATGAACGGGGAGCTGTTTTTT
TRBV4-1	TRBJ2-3	16	.	.	CASSQGTPIFTDTQYF	TGCGCCAGCAGCCAAGGTACCCCTATTTTTACAGATACGCAGTATTTT
TRBV6-5	TRBJ1-2	14	.	.	CASSISVVNYGYTF	TGTGCCAGCAGTATAAGCGTTGTGAACTATGGCTACACCTTC
TRBV25-1	TRBJ2-7	13	.	TRBD2	CASSVTSLGEQYF	TGTGCCAGCAGTGTGACTAGCCTGGGCGAGCAGTACTTC
TRBV5-4	TRBJ1-2	14	once	TRBD1	CASSSQTGYYGYTF	TGTGCCAGCAGCTCTCAGACAGGGTACTATGGCTACACCTTC
TRBV5-4	TRBJ1-6	16	.	.	CASSLEVPNYNSPLHF	TGTGCCAGCAGCTTGGAAGTGCCAAACTATAATTCACCCCTCCACTTT
TRBV2	TRBJ2-1	17	.	.	CASSPNLPTSSYNEQFF	TGTGCCAGCAGCCCAAACTTACCCACCTCCTCCTACAATGAGCAGTTCTTC
TRBV5-1	TRBJ1-1	14	.	.	CASSAGTVNTEAFF	TGCGCCAGCAGCGCCGGGACGGTGAACACTGAAGCTTTCTTT